The rows below give T cell receptor beta chains drawn from one sample of a study of blood T cells in healthy people across ages. TCRdb independently ran MiXCR on the 5' RACE reads; one entry per CDR3 protein. Among just under 900,000 distinct CDR3 sequences listed, more than 25% were seen once. Sequenced material: blood. The receptors were sampled from a woman of 80 years or more in good health. CDR3s include the opening cysteine and the closing phenylalanine or tryptophan. Each record gives: CDR3 length, J gene, clone size, D gene, V gene, CDR3 DNA, CDR3 protein. The D gene is left open where the match is weak. Some rows mark clone size as missing; the rest say once, few, many or name a class of expanded clone.

CDR3 length: 16
J gene: TRBJ2-7
clone size: many
D gene: TRBD1
V gene: TRBV29-1
CDR3 DNA: TGCAGCGTTGCCGGCCCGACAGGGGGAAGGGCCTACGAGCAGTACTTC
CDR3 protein: CSVAGPTGGRAYEQYF

CDR3 length: 14
J gene: TRBJ1-2
clone size: NA
D gene: NA
V gene: TRBV2
CDR3 DNA: TGTGCCAGCAGTCCGGGCAGGGTGACCTATGGCTACACCTTC
CDR3 protein: CASSPGRVTYGYTF

CDR3 length: 19
J gene: TRBJ2-1
clone size: many
D gene: NA
V gene: TRBV11-2
CDR3 DNA: TGTGCCAGCAGCTCATTACCTCGGGGGAGGCGCTTCCGCTACAATGAGCAGTTCTTC
CDR3 protein: CASSSLPRGRRFRYNEQFF

CDR3 length: 17
J gene: TRBJ2-1
clone size: many
D gene: TRBD1
V gene: TRBV11-2
CDR3 DNA: TGTGCCAGCAGCAAGGACAGGGCATTGGCCCCCAATAATGAGCAGTTCTTC
CDR3 protein: CASSKDRALAPNNEQFF

CDR3 length: 15
J gene: TRBJ2-3
clone size: NA
D gene: TRBD1
V gene: TRBV6-1
CDR3 DNA: TGTGCCAGCAGTGCCGACAGGGGGCTCGTGGGTACGCAGTATTTT
CDR3 protein: CASSADRGLVGTQYF

CDR3 length: 15
J gene: TRBJ2-5
clone size: many
D gene: TRBD2
V gene: TRBV5-4
CDR3 DNA: TGTGCCAGCAGGGGGACTAGCGGCCCACCCGAGACCCAGTACTTC
CDR3 protein: CASRGTSGPPETQYF

CDR3 length: 11
J gene: TRBJ2-2
clone size: few
D gene: NA
V gene: TRBV20-1
CDR3 DNA: TGCAGTGGAACGAACACCGGGGAGCTGTTTTTT
CDR3 protein: CSGTNTGELFF

CDR3 length: 13
J gene: TRBJ2-1
clone size: few
D gene: TRBD1
V gene: TRBV12-3/TRBV12-4
CDR3 DNA: TGTGCCAGCAGTTTAGAACAGGGGGCCGGGATATTCTTC
CDR3 protein: CASSLEQGAGIFF

CDR3 length: 16
J gene: TRBJ2-1
clone size: many
D gene: TRBD2
V gene: TRBV2
CDR3 DNA: TGTGCCAGCAGTGAAGTTGCTAGCGGGGGGATGGATGAGCAGTTCTTC
CDR3 protein: CASSEVASGGMDEQFF

CDR3 length: 13
J gene: TRBJ2-7
clone size: few
D gene: NA
V gene: TRBV5-6
CDR3 DNA: TGTGCCAGCAGCTCCATCATGGCCTACGAGCAGTACTTC
CDR3 protein: CASSSIMAYEQYF

CDR3 length: 16
J gene: TRBJ2-1
clone size: many
D gene: NA
V gene: TRBV4-1
CDR3 DNA: TGCGCCAGCAGCCAAGATCCGGGCCGCACACCGGATGAGCAGTTCTTC
CDR3 protein: CASSQDPGRTPDEQFF

CDR3 length: 16
J gene: TRBJ1-6
clone size: NA
D gene: NA
V gene: TRBV6-5
CDR3 DNA: TGTGCCAGCAGTTACTCGAGTCAGGGTGATAATTCACCCCTCCACTTT
CDR3 protein: CASSYSSQGDNSPLHF

CDR3 length: 15
J gene: TRBJ2-1
clone size: many
D gene: NA
V gene: TRBV5-1
CDR3 DNA: TGCGCCAGCAGCTTGGTGGGGGGGGCTAACAATGAGCAGTTCTTC
CDR3 protein: CASSLVGGANNEQFF

CDR3 length: 14
J gene: TRBJ2-7
clone size: NA
D gene: NA
V gene: TRBV7-9
CDR3 DNA: TGTGCCAGCAGCTTAGCCGTCAGGCCGAACGAGCAGTACTTC
CDR3 protein: CASSLAVRPNEQYF

CDR3 length: 14
J gene: TRBJ2-7
clone size: many
D gene: TRBD2
V gene: TRBV11-2
CDR3 DNA: TGTGCCAGCACCTTCTGGGACTACGGGGGAGCCCAGTACTTC
CDR3 protein: CASTFWDYGGAQYF

CDR3 length: 17
J gene: TRBJ2-6
clone size: many
D gene: NA
V gene: TRBV3-1
CDR3 DNA: TGTGCCAGCAGCCGGATTGGGGGATACTCTGGGGCCAACGTCCTGACTTTC
CDR3 protein: CASSRIGGYSGANVLTF

CDR3 length: 11
J gene: TRBJ1-1
clone size: few
D gene: NA
V gene: TRBV3-1
CDR3 DNA: TGTGCCAGCAGCCACCGGGCTGAAGCTTTCTTT
CDR3 protein: CASSHRAEAFF

CDR3 length: 13
J gene: TRBJ2-1
clone size: many
D gene: NA
V gene: TRBV20-1
CDR3 DNA: TGCAGTGCTACAAGGACAGTGGGCAATGAGCAGTTCTTC
CDR3 protein: CSATRTVGNEQFF

CDR3 length: 14
J gene: TRBJ2-1
clone size: many
D gene: TRBD2
V gene: TRBV20-1
CDR3 DNA: TGCAGTGCTAGAGATGGCGGGGGGTACAATGAGCAGTTCTTC
CDR3 protein: CSARDGGGYNEQFF

CDR3 length: 15
J gene: TRBJ2-5
clone size: few
D gene: TRBD1
V gene: TRBV5-6
CDR3 DNA: TGTGCCAGCAGCTTTAGACAGGGTTCCCAAGAGACCCAGTACTTC
CDR3 protein: CASSFRQGSQETQYF

CDR3 length: 14
J gene: TRBJ2-5
clone size: many
D gene: TRBD1
V gene: TRBV7-2
CDR3 DNA: TGTGCCAGCAGCACAGGACAGGGGGCAGAGACCCAGTACTTC
CDR3 protein: CASSTGQGAETQYF

CDR3 length: 14
J gene: TRBJ2-5
clone size: NA
D gene: NA
V gene: TRBV20-1
CDR3 DNA: TGCAGTGCTAGATCCGAGACCCCTCAAGAGACCCGGTACTTC
CDR3 protein: CSARSETPQETRYF

CDR3 length: 17
J gene: TRBJ1-2
clone size: NA
D gene: NA
V gene: TRBV7-8
CDR3 DNA: TGTGCCAGCAGCTTAGTTGGAGGCGGGGGGTTAAGCTATGGCTACACCTTC
CDR3 protein: CASSLVGGGGLSYGYTF

CDR3 length: 14
J gene: TRBJ2-1
clone size: few
D gene: TRBD1
V gene: TRBV5-6
CDR3 DNA: TGTGCCAGCAGCTGGGGACAGCCATACAATGAGCAGTTCTTC
CDR3 protein: CASSWGQPYNEQFF

CDR3 length: 15
J gene: TRBJ2-2
clone size: once
D gene: NA
V gene: TRBV7-8
CDR3 DNA: TGTGCCAGCAGCCCGGAGACAGGAAACACCGGGGAGCTGTTTTTT
CDR3 protein: CASSPETGNTGELFF

CDR3 length: 15
J gene: TRBJ2-2
clone size: NA
D gene: NA
V gene: TRBV7-2
CDR3 DNA: TGTGCCAGCAGCTTAATGCCAGCGGAAACCGGGGAGCTGTTTTTT
CDR3 protein: CASSLMPAETGELFF

CDR3 length: 18
J gene: TRBJ2-7
clone size: NA
D gene: TRBD2
V gene: TRBV24-1
CDR3 DNA: TGTGCCACCCGGGGGGGAGCGGGGGCCTCAGGGACCTACAATGAGCAGTACTTC
CDR3 protein: CATRGGAGASGTYNEQYF

CDR3 length: 14
J gene: TRBJ2-5
clone size: few
D gene: NA
V gene: TRBV18
CDR3 DNA: TGTGCCAGCTCACCACCGGTGTTACTGGAGACCCAGTACTTC
CDR3 protein: CASSPPVLLETQYF

CDR3 length: 13
J gene: TRBJ1-5
clone size: NA
D gene: NA
V gene: TRBV24-1
CDR3 DNA: TGTGCCACCTCGAGCGGAGGCAATCAGCCCCAGCATTTT
CDR3 protein: CATSSGGNQPQHF

CDR3 length: 12
J gene: TRBJ1-5
clone size: many
D gene: NA
V gene: TRBV27
CDR3 DNA: TGTGCCAGCAGCTCAGGAGTTCAGCCCCAGCATTTT
CDR3 protein: CASSSGVQPQHF

CDR3 length: 14
J gene: TRBJ1-6
clone size: many
D gene: NA
V gene: TRBV20-1
CDR3 DNA: TGCAGTGCTAGATACGGGCGGAATAATTCACCCCTCCACTTT
CDR3 protein: CSARYGRNNSPLHF

CDR3 length: 14
J gene: TRBJ2-7
clone size: NA
D gene: NA
V gene: TRBV9
CDR3 DNA: TGTGCCAGCAGCGTAGATCTCCCCGGATACGAGCAGTACTTC
CDR3 protein: CASSVDLPGYEQYF

CDR3 length: 14
J gene: TRBJ1-3
clone size: few
D gene: NA
V gene: TRBV20-1
CDR3 DNA: TGCAGTGCTAATGAGGGGTCCTCTGGAAACACCATATATTTT
CDR3 protein: CSANEGSSGNTIYF

CDR3 length: 16
J gene: TRBJ1-2
clone size: many
D gene: NA
V gene: TRBV20-1
CDR3 DNA: TGCAGTGCTCCCAATGGGGGAGGGGATAGCGGCTATGGCTACACCTTC
CDR3 protein: CSAPNGGGDSGYGYTF

CDR3 length: 13
J gene: TRBJ2-7
clone size: NA
D gene: NA
V gene: TRBV3-1
CDR3 DNA: TGTGCCACCTCCGGGGCAGGGCGGACCGAGCAGTACTTC
CDR3 protein: CATSGAGRTEQYF

CDR3 length: 17
J gene: TRBJ2-3
clone size: many
D gene: TRBD2
V gene: TRBV24-1
CDR3 DNA: TGTGCCACCAGTGACACCGGGACTAGCGCCAGCACAGATACGCAGTATTTT
CDR3 protein: CATSDTGTSASTDTQYF

CDR3 length: 13
J gene: TRBJ1-5
clone size: few
D gene: NA
V gene: TRBV2
CDR3 DNA: TGTGCCAGCAGTGGTGGCCCTACTTCAGCCCAGCATTTT
CDR3 protein: CASSGGPTSAQHF

CDR3 length: 16
J gene: TRBJ2-5
clone size: few
D gene: TRBD2
V gene: TRBV7-2
CDR3 DNA: TGTGCCAGCAGCGCACGGGGGGACGGCGTGGGTGGGACCCAGTACTTC
CDR3 protein: CASSARGDGVGGTQYF

CDR3 length: 17
J gene: TRBJ2-6
clone size: NA
D gene: NA
V gene: TRBV7-2
CDR3 DNA: TGTGCCAGCAGCCCCGGCCCCCCCGGTTATGGGGCCAACGTCCTGACTTTC
CDR3 protein: CASSPGPPGYGANVLTF

CDR3 length: 14
J gene: TRBJ2-7
clone size: many
D gene: NA
V gene: TRBV7-2
CDR3 DNA: TGTGCCAGCAGCTTAGCTCCTAGGGTGGGCGAGCAGTACTTC
CDR3 protein: CASSLAPRVGEQYF

CDR3 length: 16
J gene: TRBJ2-5
clone size: many
D gene: NA
V gene: TRBV5-1
CDR3 DNA: TGCGCCAGCAGCTTGGCAGGAGGGACACCCCAAGAGACCCAGTACTTC
CDR3 protein: CASSLAGGTPQETQYF